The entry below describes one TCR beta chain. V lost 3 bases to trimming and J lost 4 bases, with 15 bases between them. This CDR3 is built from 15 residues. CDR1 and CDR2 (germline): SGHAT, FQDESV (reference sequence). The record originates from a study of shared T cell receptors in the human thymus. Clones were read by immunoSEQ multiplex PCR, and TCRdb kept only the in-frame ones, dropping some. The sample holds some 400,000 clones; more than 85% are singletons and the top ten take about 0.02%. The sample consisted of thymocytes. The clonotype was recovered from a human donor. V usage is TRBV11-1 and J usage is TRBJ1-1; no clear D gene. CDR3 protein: CASSLTQSRPTEAFF. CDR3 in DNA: TGTGCCAGCAGCTTGACCCAATCTCGGCCCACTGAAGCTTTCTTT.